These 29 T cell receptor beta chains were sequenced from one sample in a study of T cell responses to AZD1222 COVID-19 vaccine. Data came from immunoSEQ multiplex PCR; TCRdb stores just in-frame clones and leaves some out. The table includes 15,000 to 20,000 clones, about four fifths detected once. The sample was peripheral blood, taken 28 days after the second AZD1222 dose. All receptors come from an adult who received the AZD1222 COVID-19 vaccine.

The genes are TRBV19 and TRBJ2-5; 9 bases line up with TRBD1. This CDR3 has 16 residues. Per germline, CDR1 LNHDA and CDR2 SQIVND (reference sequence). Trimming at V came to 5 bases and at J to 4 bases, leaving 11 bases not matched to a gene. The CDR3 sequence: CASSAGPGQGRETQYF. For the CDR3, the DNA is TGTGCCAGTAGTGCAGGACCGGGACAGGGACGAGAGACCCAGTACTTC.

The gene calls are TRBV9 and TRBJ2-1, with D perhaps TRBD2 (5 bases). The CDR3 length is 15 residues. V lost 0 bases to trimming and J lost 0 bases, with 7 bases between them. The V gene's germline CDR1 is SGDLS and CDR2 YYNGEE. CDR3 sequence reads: CASSVVGSSYNEQFF. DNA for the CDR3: TGTGCCAGCAGCGTAGTAGGGAGCTCCTACAATGAGCAGTTCTTC.

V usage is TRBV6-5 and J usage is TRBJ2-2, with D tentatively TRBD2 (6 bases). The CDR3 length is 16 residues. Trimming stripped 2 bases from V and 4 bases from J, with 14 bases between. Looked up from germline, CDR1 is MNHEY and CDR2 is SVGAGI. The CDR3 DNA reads TGTGCCAGCAGTTACGGAGGGTACAGTGGCACCGGGGAGCTGTTTTTT. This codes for CASSYGGYSGTGELFF.

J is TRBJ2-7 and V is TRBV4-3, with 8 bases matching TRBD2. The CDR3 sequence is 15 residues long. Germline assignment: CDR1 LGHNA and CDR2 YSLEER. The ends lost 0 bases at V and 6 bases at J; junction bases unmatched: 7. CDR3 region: CASSQERVREGEQYF. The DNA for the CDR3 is TGCGCCAGCAGCCAAGAACGGGTCCGGGAGGGCGAGCAGTACTTC.

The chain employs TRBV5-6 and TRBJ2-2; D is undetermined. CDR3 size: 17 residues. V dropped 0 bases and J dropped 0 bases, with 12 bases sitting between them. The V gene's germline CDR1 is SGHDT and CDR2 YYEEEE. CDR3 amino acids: CASSLVAGHANTGELFF. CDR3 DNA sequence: TGTGCCAGCAGCTTGGTAGCCGGGCACGCGAACACCGGGGAGCTGTTTTTT.

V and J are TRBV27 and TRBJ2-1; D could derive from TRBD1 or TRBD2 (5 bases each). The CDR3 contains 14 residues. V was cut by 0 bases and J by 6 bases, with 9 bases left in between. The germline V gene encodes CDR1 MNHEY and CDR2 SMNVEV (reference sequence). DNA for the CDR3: TGTGCCAGCAGTTTATCTCCGGGGACCAATGAGCAGTTCTTC. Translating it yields CASSLSPGTNEQFF.

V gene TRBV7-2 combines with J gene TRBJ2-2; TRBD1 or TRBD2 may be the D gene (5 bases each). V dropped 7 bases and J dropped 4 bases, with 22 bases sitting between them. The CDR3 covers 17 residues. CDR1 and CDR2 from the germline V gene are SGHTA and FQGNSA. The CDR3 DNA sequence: TGTGCCAGCAACCACCTCCCGTGGGGGTCAGGCACCGGGGAGCTGTTTTTT. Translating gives CASNHLPWGSGTGELFF.

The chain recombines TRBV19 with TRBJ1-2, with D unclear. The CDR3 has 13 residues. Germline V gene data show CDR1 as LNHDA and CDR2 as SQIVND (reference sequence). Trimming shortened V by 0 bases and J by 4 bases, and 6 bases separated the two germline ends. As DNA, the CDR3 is TGTGCCAGTAGTATAGATAAACGCTATGGCTACACCTTC. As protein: CASSIDKRYGYTF.

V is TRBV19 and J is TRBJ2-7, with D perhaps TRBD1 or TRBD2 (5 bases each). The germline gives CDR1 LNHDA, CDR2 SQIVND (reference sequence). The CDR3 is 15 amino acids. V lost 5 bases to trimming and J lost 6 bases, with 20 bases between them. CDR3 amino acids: CASSSIPRGASEQYF. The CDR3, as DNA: TGTGCCAGTAGTTCAATACCAAGGGGAGCCAGCGAGCAGTACTTC.

This CDR3 reads CASSLAVEGEQFF. Here the CDR3 DNA reads TGCGCCAGCAGCTTGGCCGTAGAAGGTGAGCAGTTCTTC. The V gene is TRBV5-1, the J gene TRBJ2-1; D gene uncertain. The CDR3 is 13 residues long. The ends were cut back, 0 bases at V and 9 bases at J, with 10 bases in the middle. Germline assignment: CDR1 SGHRS and CDR2 YFSETQ.

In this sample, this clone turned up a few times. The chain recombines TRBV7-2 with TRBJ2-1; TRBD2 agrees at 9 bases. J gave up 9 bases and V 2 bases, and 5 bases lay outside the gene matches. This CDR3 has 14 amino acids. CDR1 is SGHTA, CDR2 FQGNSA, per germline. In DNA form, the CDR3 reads TGTGCCAGCAGCTTAAGGCGGGGGGGTGGTGAGCAGTTCTTC. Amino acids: CASSLRRGGGEQFF.

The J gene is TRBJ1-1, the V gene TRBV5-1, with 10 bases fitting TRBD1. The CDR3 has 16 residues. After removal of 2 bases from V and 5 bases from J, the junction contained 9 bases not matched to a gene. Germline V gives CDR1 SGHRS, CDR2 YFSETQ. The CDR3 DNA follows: TGCGCCAGCAGCTTAAATCGACAGGGGGCGCGGACTGAAGCTTTCTTT. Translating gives CASSLNRQGARTEAFF.

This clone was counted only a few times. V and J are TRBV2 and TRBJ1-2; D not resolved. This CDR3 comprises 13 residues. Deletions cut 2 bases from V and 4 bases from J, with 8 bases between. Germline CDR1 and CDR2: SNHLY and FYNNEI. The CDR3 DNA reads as TGTGCCAGCAGTGAACAGGATGGCTATGGCTACACCTTC. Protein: CASSEQDGYGYTF.

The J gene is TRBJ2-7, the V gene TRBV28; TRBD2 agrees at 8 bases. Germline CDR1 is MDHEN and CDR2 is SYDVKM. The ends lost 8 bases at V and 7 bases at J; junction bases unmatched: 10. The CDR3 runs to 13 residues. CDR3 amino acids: CASGGRPPEEQYF. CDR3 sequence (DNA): TGTGCCAGCGGCGGGAGGCCTCCAGAGGAGCAGTACTTC.

This CDR3 is CASSVSGAGGEKLFF. CDR3 nucleotide sequence: TGTGCCAGCAGCGTATCCGGGGCCGGAGGTGAAAAACTGTTTTTT. The chain is built from TRBV5-4 and TRBJ1-4; TRBD1 is a possible D gene (5 bases). This CDR3 comprises 15 residues. V was trimmed by 4 bases and J by 7 bases, leaving 17 bases between them. Germline V lookup: CDR1 SGHNT, CDR2 YYREEE (reference sequence). Full variable domain (outside the CDR3, taken from reference TRBV5-4 and TRBJ1-4): ETGVTQSPTHLIKTRGQQVTLRCSSQSGHNTVSWYQQALGQGPQFIFQYYREEENGRGNFPPRFSGLQFPNYSSELNVNALELDDSALYLCASSVSGAGGEKLFFGSGTQLSVL.

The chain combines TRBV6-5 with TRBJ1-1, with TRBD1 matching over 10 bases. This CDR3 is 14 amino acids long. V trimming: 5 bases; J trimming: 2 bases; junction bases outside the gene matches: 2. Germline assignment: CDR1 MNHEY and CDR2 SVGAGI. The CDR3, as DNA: TGTGCCAGCAGTCGACAGGGGGCAAACACTGAAGCTTTCTTT. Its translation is CASSRQGANTEAFF.

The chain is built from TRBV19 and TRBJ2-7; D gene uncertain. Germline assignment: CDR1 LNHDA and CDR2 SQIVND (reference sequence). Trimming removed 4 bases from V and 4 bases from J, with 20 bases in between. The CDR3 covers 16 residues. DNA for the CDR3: TGTGCCAGTAGTACTAGAGAACCTCCGGCAGCGTACGAGCAGTACTTC. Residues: CASSTREPPAAYEQYF.

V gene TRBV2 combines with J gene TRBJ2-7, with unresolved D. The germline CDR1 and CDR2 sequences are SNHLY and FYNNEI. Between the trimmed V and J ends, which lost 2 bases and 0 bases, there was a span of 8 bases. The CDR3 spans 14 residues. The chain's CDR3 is CASSESLSSYEQYF. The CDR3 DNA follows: TGTGCCAGCAGTGAATCCCTTAGCTCCTACGAGCAGTACTTC.

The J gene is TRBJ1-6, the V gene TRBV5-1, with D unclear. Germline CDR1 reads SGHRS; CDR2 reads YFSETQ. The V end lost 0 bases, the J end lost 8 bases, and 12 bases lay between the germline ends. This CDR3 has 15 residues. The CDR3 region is CASSLVGGNDSPLHF. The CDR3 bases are TGCGCCAGCAGCTTGGTTGGAGGGAACGATTCACCCCTCCACTTT.

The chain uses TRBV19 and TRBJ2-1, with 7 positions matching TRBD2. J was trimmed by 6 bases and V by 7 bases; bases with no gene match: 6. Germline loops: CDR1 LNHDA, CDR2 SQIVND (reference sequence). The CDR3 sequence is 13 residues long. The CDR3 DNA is TGTGCCAGTACCCCGACTAGCCGCAATGAGCAGTTCTTC. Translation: CASTPTSRNEQFF.

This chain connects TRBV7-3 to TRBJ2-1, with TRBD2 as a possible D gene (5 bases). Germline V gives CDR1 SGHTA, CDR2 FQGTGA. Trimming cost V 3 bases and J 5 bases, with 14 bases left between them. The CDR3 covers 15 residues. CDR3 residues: CASSFRAGRDNEQFF. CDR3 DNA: TGTGCCAGCAGCTTCCGGGCCGGGCGGGACAATGAGCAGTTCTTC.

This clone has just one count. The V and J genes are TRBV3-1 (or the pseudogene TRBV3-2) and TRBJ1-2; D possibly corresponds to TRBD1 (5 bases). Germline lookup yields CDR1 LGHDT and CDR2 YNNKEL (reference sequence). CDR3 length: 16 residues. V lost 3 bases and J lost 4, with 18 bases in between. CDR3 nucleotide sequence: TGTGCCAGCAGCCATGGGGGAGGGAGTGGAGGCTATGGCTACACCTTC. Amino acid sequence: CASSHGGGSGGYGYTF.

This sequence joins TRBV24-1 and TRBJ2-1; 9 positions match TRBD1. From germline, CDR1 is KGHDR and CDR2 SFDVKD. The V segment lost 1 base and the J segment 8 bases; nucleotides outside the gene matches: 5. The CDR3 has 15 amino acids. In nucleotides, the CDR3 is TGTGCCACCAGTGATTTTGGGACAGGGTCTGATGAGCAGTTCTTC. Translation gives CATSDFGTGSDEQFF.

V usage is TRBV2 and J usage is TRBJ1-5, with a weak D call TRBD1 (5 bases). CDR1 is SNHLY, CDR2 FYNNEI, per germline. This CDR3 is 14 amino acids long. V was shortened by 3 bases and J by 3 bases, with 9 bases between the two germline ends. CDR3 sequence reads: CASSDRQSNQPQHF. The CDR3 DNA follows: TGTGCCAGCAGTGATAGACAGTCCAATCAGCCCCAGCATTTT.

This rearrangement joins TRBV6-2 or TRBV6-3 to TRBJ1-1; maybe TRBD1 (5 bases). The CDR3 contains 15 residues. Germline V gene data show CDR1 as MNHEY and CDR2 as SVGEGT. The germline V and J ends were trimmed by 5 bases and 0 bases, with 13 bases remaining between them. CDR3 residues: CASSQGRLMNTEAFF. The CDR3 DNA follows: TGTGCCAGCAGTCAGGGACGACTCATGAACACTGAAGCTTTCTTT.

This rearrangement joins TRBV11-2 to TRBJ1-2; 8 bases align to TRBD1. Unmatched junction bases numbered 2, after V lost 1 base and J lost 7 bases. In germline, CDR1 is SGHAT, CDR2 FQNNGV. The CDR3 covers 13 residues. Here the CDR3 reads CASSLVDRAGYTF. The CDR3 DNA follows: TGTGCCAGCAGCTTAGTGGACAGGGCTGGCTACACCTTC.

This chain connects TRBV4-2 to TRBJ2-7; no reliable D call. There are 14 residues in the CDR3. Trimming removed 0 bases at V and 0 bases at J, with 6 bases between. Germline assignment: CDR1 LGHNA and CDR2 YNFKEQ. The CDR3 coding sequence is TGTGCCAGCAGCCAAGAGACCACCTCCTACGAGCAGTACTTC. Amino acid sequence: CASSQETTSYEQYF.

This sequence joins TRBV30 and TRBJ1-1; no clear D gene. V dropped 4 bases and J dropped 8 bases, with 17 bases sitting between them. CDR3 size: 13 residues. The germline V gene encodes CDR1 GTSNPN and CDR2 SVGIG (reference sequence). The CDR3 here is CAWTITFPGEAFF. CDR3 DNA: TGTGCCTGGACTATCACTTTTCCGGGGGAAGCTTTCTTT.

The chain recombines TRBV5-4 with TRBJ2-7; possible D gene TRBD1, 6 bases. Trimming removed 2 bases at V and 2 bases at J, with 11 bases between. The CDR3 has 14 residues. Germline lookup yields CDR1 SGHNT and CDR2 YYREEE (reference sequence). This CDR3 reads CASSFDRSPYEQYF. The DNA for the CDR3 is TGTGCCAGCAGCTTCGACAGGTCCCCCTACGAGCAGTACTTC.